This T cell receptor (beta chain) appears in the sequencing data of a study of blood T cell repertoires in COVID-19. The CDR3 has 15 amino acids. CDR1 is KGHDR and CDR2 is SFDVKD in the germline V gene. The V and J ends lost 3 bases and 4 bases respectively, with 14 bases between them. Here immunoSEQ multiplex PCR was the method, and the copy in TCRdb shows in-frame clones only, minus some. The sample consists of 200,000 to 300,000 clones, approximately 86% of them appearing once. Source material: PBMCs or T cells enriched from blood (not recorded which). This TCR derives from a woman in her thirties or forties with acute COVID-19. The chain joins TRBV24-1 to TRBJ2-5, with a possible D match to TRBD2 (5 bases). CDR3 loop: CATSDPTLRGETQYF. The CDR3 region has the DNA TGTGCCACCAGTGATCCCACCCTACGGGGAGAGACCCAGTACTTC.